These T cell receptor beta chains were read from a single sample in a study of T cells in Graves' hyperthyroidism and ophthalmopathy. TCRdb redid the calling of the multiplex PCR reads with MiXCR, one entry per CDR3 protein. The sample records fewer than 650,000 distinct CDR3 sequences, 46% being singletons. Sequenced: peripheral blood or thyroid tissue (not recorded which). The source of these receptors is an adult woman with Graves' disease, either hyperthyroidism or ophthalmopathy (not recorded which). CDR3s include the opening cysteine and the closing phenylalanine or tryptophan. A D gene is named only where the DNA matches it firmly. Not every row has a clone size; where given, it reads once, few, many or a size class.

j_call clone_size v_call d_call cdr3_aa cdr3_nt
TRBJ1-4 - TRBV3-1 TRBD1 CASSQGQGATNEKLFF TGTGCCAGCAGCCAAGGACAGGGGGCGACCAATGAAAAACTGTTTTTT
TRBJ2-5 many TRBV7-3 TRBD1 CASSLDREETQYF TGTGCCAGCAGCTTAGACAGGGAAGAGACCCAGTACTTC
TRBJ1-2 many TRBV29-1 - CSVRGDGYTF TGCAGCGTTCGGGGGGATGGCTACACCTTC
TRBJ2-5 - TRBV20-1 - CSALADKETQYF TGCAGTGCCTTAGCGGATAAAGAGACCCAGTACTTC
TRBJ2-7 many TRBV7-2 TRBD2 CASTLTGGSYEQYF TGTGCCAGCACCCTTACGGGGGGGAGCTACGAGCAGTACTTC
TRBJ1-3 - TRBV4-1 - CASSQRLLTSGNTIYF TGCGCCAGCAGCCAGAGGTTACTAACCTCTGGAAACACCATATATTTT
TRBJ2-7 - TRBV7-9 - CASRGTWAHEQYF TGTGCCAGCCGTGGGACGTGGGCCCACGAGCAGTACTTC
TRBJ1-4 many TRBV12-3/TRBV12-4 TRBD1 CASSLGQGAKKLFF TGTGCCAGCAGTTTAGGACAGGGGGCTAAAAAACTGTTTTTT
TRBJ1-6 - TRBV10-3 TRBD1 CAISDEGQGFSPLHF TGTGCCATCAGTGACGAAGGACAGGGGTTTTCACCCCTCCACTTT
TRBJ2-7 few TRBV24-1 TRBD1 CATSDAGTGAYEQYF TGTGCCACCAGTGATGCAGGGACAGGGGCGTACGAGCAGTACTTC
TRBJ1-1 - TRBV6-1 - CASSTRDINTEAFF TGTGCCAGCAGTACCCGGGACATCAACACTGAAGCTTTCTTT
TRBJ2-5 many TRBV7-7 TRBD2 CASSLGTNSGQETQYF TGTGCTAGCAGCCTCGGGACGAATAGCGGGCAAGAGACCCAGTACTTC
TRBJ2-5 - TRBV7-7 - CASSFKLGHQETQYF TGTGCCAGCAGCTTCAAACTAGGCCATCAAGAGACCCAGTACTTC
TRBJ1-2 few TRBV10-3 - CAISDHGGVGYTF TGTGCCATCAGTGACCACGGGGGGGTTGGCTACACCTTC
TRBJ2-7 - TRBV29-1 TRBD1 CSVRVGTVYEQYF TGCAGCGTTCGGGTCGGGACAGTGTACGAGCAGTACTTC
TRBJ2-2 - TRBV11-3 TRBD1 CASSPSSGGNTGELFF TGTGCCAGCAGCCCTTCCTCAGGGGGGAACACCGGGGAGCTGTTTTTT
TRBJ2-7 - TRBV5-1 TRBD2 CASSLGAGGPRDEQYF TGCGCCAGCAGCTTGGGGGCGGGAGGGCCTAGGGACGAGCAGTACTTC
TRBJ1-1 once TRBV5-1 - CASSLASAAELNTEAFF TGCGCCAGCAGCTTGGCTTCGGCAGCGGAATTGAACACTGAAGCTTTCTTT
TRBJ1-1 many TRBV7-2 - CASSLGVREAFF TGTGCCAGCAGCTTAGGGGTAAGGGAAGCTTTCTTT
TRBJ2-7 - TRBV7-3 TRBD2 CASSHPPGLAGPYEQYF TGTGCCAGCAGCCACCCCCCGGGACTAGCTGGGCCCTACGAGCAGTACTTC
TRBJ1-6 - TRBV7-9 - CASSLAGADNSPLHF TGTGCCAGCAGCTTGGCCGGGGCCGATAATTCACCCCTCCACTTT
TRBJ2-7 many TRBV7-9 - CASSNTVGRTYEQYF TGTGCCAGCAGCAATACTGTTGGCAGGACCTACGAGCAGTACTTC
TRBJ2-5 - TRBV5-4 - CASSDATGTQYF TGTGCCAGCAGCGACGCGACAGGGACCCAGTACTTC
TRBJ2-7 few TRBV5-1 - CASTDSLQSYEQYF TGCGCCAGCACTGACTCTCTCCAGTCCTACGAGCAGTACTTC
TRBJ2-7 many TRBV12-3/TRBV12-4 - CASSFGGPEQYF TGTGCCAGCAGTTTCGGGGGGCCCGAGCAGTACTTC
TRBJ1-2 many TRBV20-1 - CSASPRAWAGNAYTF TGCAGTGCTAGCCCTCGTGCGTGGGCAGGGAACGCCTACACCTTC
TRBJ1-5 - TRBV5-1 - CASSPDPLGTMGQPQHF TGCGCCAGCAGCCCGGACCCCTTGGGGACGATGGGTCAGCCCCAGCATTTT
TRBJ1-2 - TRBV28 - CASTKTVNYGYTF TGTGCCAGCACCAAGACAGTAAACTATGGCTACACCTTC
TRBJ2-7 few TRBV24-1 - CATSEPGQPYEQYF TGTGCCACCAGTGAACCGGGACAACCGTACGAGCAGTACTTC
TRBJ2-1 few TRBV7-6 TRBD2 CASSRLAGEGNEQFF TGTGCCAGCAGCAGACTAGCGGGAGAGGGGAATGAGCAGTTCTTC
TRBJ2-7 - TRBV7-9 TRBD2 CASSWSGAYEQYF TGTGCCAGCAGCTGGAGCGGGGCGTACGAGCAGTACTTC
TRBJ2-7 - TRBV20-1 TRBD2 CSARDSLAGLYEQYF TGCAGTGCTAGAGATTCCCTAGCGGGCTTATACGAGCAGTACTTC
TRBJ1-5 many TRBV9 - CASNSEGHRDQPQHF TGTGCCAGCAACTCAGAGGGACATCGGGACCAGCCCCAGCATTTT
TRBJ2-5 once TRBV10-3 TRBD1 CAISEGGAGETQYF TGTGCCATCAGTGAAGGGGGCGCGGGAGAGACCCAGTACTTC
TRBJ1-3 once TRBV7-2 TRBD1 CANSLSGGGNTIYF TGTGCCAACAGCTTATCAGGGGGTGGAAACACCATATATTTT
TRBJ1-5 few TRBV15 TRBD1 CATSRGDRDQPQHF TGTGCCACCAGCAGAGGGGACAGGGACCAGCCCCAGCATTTT
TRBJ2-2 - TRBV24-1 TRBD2 CATSAGGNTGELFF TGTGCCACCAGCGCGGGAGGGAACACCGGGGAGCTGTTTTTT
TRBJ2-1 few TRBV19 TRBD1 CASSVDRAPSRNEQFF TGTGCCAGTAGTGTGGACAGGGCACCCAGTAGGAATGAGCAGTTCTTC
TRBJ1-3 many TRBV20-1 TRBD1 CSAYTGESGNTIYF TGCAGTGCTTATACAGGGGAGTCTGGAAACACCATATATTTT
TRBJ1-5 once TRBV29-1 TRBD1 CSVLTGMGNQPQHF TGCAGCGTTCTGACAGGGATGGGCAATCAGCCCCAGCATTTT
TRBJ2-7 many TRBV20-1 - CSATAEDPYEQYF TGCAGTGCCACGGCAGAGGACCCCTACGAGCAGTACTTC
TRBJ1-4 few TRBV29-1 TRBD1 CSVASGTANEKLFF TGCAGCGTTGCTTCTGGGACAGCTAATGAAAAACTGTTTTTT
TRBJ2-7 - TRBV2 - CASRRGETYEQYF TGTGCCAGCCGACGGGGCGAAACCTACGAGCAGTACTTC
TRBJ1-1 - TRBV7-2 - CASSATGTEAFF TGTGCCAGCAGCGCCACTGGCACTGAAGCTTTCTTT
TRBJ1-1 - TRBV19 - CASTEGGNTEAFF TGTGCCAGTACAGAGGGCGGAAACACTGAAGCTTTCTTT
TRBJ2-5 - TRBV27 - CASSTKYQETQYF TGTGCCAGCAGTACCAAGTACCAAGAGACCCAGTACTTC
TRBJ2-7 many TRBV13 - CASSLGGADSSYEQYF TGTGCCAGCAGCTTAGGCGGTGCGGACTCCTCCTACGAGCAGTACTTC
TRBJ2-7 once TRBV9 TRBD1 CASSVNGQAVYEQYF TGTGCCAGCAGCGTAAACGGACAGGCGGTCTACGAGCAGTACTTC
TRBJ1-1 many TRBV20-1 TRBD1 CSDRGSEAFF TGCAGTGACAGGGGATCTGAAGCTTTCTTT
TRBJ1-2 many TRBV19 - CASNPPGSRYGYTF TGTGCCAGTAACCCTCCAGGGAGCCGATATGGCTACACCTTC
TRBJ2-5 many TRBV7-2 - CASSLASRETQYF TGTGCCAGCAGCTTAGCTAGTCGGGAGACCCAGTACTTC
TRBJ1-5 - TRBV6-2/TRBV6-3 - CASSPRDYNQPQHF TGTGCCAGCAGCCCCAGGGATTACAATCAGCCCCAGCATTTT
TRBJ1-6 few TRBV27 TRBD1 CASSLTTGTGGTPLHF TGTGCCAGCAGTTTGACCACCGGGACAGGGGGTACACCCCTCCACTTT
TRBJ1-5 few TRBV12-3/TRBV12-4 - CASRTDCPGHQPQHF TGTGCCAGCAGGACGGATTGCCCCGGGCATCAGCCCCAGCATTTT
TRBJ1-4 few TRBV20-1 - CSARHGSNEKLFF TGCAGTGCTAGGCACGGGAGTAATGAAAAACTGTTTTTT
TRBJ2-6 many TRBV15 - CATSLDDSGANVLTF TGTGCCACCAGTTTGGACGACTCTGGGGCCAACGTCCTGACTTTC
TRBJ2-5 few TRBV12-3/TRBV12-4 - CASSMLQETQYF TGTGCCAGCAGTATGCTCCAAGAGACCCAGTACTTC
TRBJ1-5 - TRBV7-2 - CASSPSGRPQHF TGTGCCAGCAGCCCTAGCGGGAGGCCCCAGCATTTT
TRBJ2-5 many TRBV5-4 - CASSLVSEETQYF TGTGCCAGCAGCTTGGTAAGCGAAGAGACCCAGTACTTC
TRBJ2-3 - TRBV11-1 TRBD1 CASSLLAGGEDTQYF TGTGCCAGCAGCTTACTGGCAGGGGGAGAAGATACGCAGTATTTT